The entry below describes one T cell receptor (beta chain). This clonotype was seen a few times. Its antigen specificity is not known. No clone much larger than this one lies a single base away; base qualities are absent. CDR1 and CDR2 are drawn from the germline V gene: SGHTA, FQGNSA. V and J lose 7 bases and 2 bases, and a span of 19 bases separates them. Reading from cysteine to phenylalanine, the CDR3 counts 16 amino acids. CDR3 DNA only is kept here, 48 bases in frame from base 1. The data are from a study of T cells in Graves' hyperthyroidism and ophthalmopathy (dated by TCRdb to the late 2010s). For context, the study as a whole: Peripheral blood was sampled at the time of initial diagnosis, prior to any treatment. In addition, the study compared T-cell repertoires in thyroid tissue and in blood from five or six Graves' hyperthyroidism patients. According to the paper, TCR Vbeta CDR3 sequencing was carried out on 135 peripheral blood samples, which came from over 40 ophthalmopathy, approximately 72 hyperthyroidism and roughly 17 progressor patients. Prospective prediction of ophthalmopathy was tested in an independent validation cohort consisting of 18 to 20 hyperthyroidism patients and more than 15 patients who later progressed to ophthalmopathy. For training and testing, the approximately 97 patients in the discovery cohort were randomly divided in a 7:3 ratio. Following sampling, methimazole starting at 30 mg daily was given to hyperthyroidism patients, and high-dose intravenous methylprednisolone was given to ophthalmopathy patients. A discovery cohort of about 96 patients, about 44 with Graves' ophthalmopathy and 55 to 65 with stable Graves' hyperthyroidism, was used to find distinguishing TCR V-J signatures. What the authors observed across the whole study: During validation, the model predicted progression to ophthalmopathy a median of about 5.9 months ahead of onset, with approximately 70% sensitivity and 72% to 80% specificity. A 13 V-J signature model separated ophthalmopathy from stable hyperthyroidism, with around 90% sensitivity and just under 84% specificity in cross-validation and 80%/75% in testing. Sample size was not statistically predetermined, and blinding of investigators to group allocation was not performed. Most expanded thyroid clonotypes (frequency above 0.001) were also detected in blood, a finding suggesting that blood repertoires may reflect thyroid immune responses.

Stable Graves' hyperthyroidism was defined as no progression to ophthalmopathy during 18 months of follow-up. Hyperthyroidism patients were newly diagnosed, had a disease duration of under 2 months, and were aged 18 to 65 years. Exclusion was applied to patients with uncontrolled infections, other autoimmune diseases, pregnancy or lactation. Diagnoses were based on clinical symptoms, serum thyroxine and TRAb, thyroid ultrasound and orbital computed tomography. Ficoll-Paque density gradient centrifugation was used to isolate PBMCs from 9.5 to 10 ml of fresh peripheral blood. Total RNA was extracted with Trizol reagent, and quality was checked on an Agilent 2100 Bioanalyzer. The TCR beta CDR3 regions were amplified from the RNA transcripts. The TCR CDR3 was subjected to a first round of RT-PCR using the HTBI primer set and the Qiagen OneStep RT-PCR kit. Libraries were constructed in a second round of multiplex PCR, after which size selection and purification were carried out. The libraries were sequenced on an Illumina HiSeq2000 using paired-end 100 bp reads. In the paper's pipeline: SOAPnuke was used to process the raw data, with reads discarded if the reads contained adapters or uncalled bases, had a mean Phred below 15, or lacked an exact constant-primer or identifier match. High-quality paired reads were merged using COPE v1.2.5, and each unique nucleotide sequence was defined as a clonotype. MiTCR v1.1 was used to align clonotypes to the IMGT TRBV, TRBD and TRBJ reference segments. Only V-J combinations with frequency above 0.0001, covering 98% to 99.2% of repertoires, were analysed. A TCS score was defined as the ratio between F50 (clonal expansion) and ExV (chaos), using BLOSUM62-based TCRdist between CDR3 peptides within each V-J. Welch's t-statistics and random forest reduced fewer than 600 V-J features to some 14, which were used in a naive Bayes classifier (R e1071). The public sequencing data were trimmed at Q25 with fastp and processed into clonotypes with MiXCR by TCRdb, which kept only in-frame beta chains. One record per CDR3 amino acid sequence lists the most common genes and DNA. For this entry, the V and J calls and clone size follow TCRdb and not the study's own pipeline. The sample data list about 360,000 distinct CDR3 sequences, and just under 25% of these were observed just once. Around four fifths of the sample is in the top ten clones.

Material for sequencing was blood. The V and J genes are TRBV7-2 and TRBJ2-3; the D segment might be TRBD1 or TRBD2, since each matches 8 bases. The source is a man in his forties or fifties with Graves' hyperthyroidism. The CDR3 corresponds to CASTRGGQGATDTQYF. In nucleotides, the sequence is TGTGCCAGCACTCGGGGGGGGCAGGGGGCCACAGATACGCAGTATTTT.